This T cell receptor beta chain was captured in a study of cytomegalovirus exposure and HLA in healthy donors. About the research overall: HLA-typed donors were the source of approximately 88 million unique TCRs held in an early data release. Study results and caveats: Using the classifier, cytomegalovirus status was reportedly diagnosed with high specificity and sensitivity. Productive rates of about 87% or about 30% were seen for most TCR beta V segments in an earlier analysis. A link between a missense DCLRE1C variant and TCR beta V- and J-gene trimming emerged from a later analysis.

Vbeta (60) and Jbeta (13) primers were used in the PCR. Using immunoSEQ multiplex PCR, the repertoire was profiled, and TCRdb retains in-frame clones only, with some absent. Here the sample spans around 150,000 clones, 80% being singletons. The CDR3 length is 15 residues. The V end lost 3 bases, the J end lost 2 bases, and 11 bases lay between the germline ends. Germline loops: CDR1 MNHNS, CDR2 SASEGT. As for this clone: Its antigen is currently unknown.

The clonotype was recovered from a young man in good health and CMV-seronegative. The sample consisted of PBMCs. The V gene is TRBV6-1, the J gene TRBJ1-3; D not certain. This CDR3 is CASSDQLGAGNTIYF. The DNA of the CDR3 is TGTGCCAGCAGTGACCAACTCGGTGCTGGAAACACCATATATTTT.